A selection of T cell receptor beta chains follows, all from one sample in a study of OX40 agonist ivuxolimab in advanced cancers. Measured with immunoSEQ multiplex PCR; TCRdb has only the in-frame clones, and not every one. The repertoire consists of some 100,000 clones, with 90% occurring once and the leading ten covering about 0.29%. Material: CD4+ or CD8+ T cells sorted from blood, obtained in a trial of the OX40 agonist ivuxolimab. These receptors were collected from an adult with an advanced solid tumor such as melanoma, head and neck, liver or kidney cancer. Both conserved end residues are part of each CDR3. Size values are once, few and many counts, or a class for expanded clones, and some rows have none.

abundance: -; j_gene: TRBJ1-3; v_gene: TRBV7-6; CDR3aa: CASSLGGSGNTIYF
abundance: -; j_gene: TRBJ2-7; v_gene: TRBV6-1; CDR3aa: CASSGSGNYEQYF
abundance: -; j_gene: TRBJ2-2; v_gene: TRBV6-6; CDR3aa: CASSYLQGTGTGELFF
abundance: -; j_gene: TRBJ1-1; v_gene: TRBV28; CDR3aa: CATADLTDKAFF
abundance: -; j_gene: TRBJ2-7; v_gene: TRBV2; CDR3aa: CASRGTGRSYEQYF
abundance: -; j_gene: TRBJ2-1; v_gene: TRBV13; CDR3aa: CASSLMASGRVSSYNEQFF
abundance: -; j_gene: TRBJ2-6; v_gene: TRBV12-2; CDR3aa: CASRLFLEGSGANVLTF
abundance: -; j_gene: TRBJ2-3; v_gene: TRBV7-6; CDR3aa: CASSRGQGTDTQYF
abundance: few; j_gene: TRBJ2-1; v_gene: TRBV4-1; CDR3aa: CASSQDLNRDRFSNEQFF
abundance: -; j_gene: TRBJ2-1; v_gene: TRBV2; CDR3aa: CASISKERAYSYNEQFF
abundance: -; j_gene: TRBJ2-5; v_gene: TRBV2; CDR3aa: CASSRDTGPIETQYF
abundance: -; j_gene: TRBJ2-3; v_gene: TRBV10-1; CDR3aa: CASNEVGGTEADTQYF
abundance: -; j_gene: TRBJ2-3; v_gene: TRBV7-9; CDR3aa: CASSLSSGDTQYF
abundance: -; j_gene: TRBJ1-1; v_gene: TRBV2; CDR3aa: CASTQGEGTEAFF
abundance: -; j_gene: TRBJ2-1; v_gene: TRBV18; CDR3aa: CASSPVAGDSDEQFF
abundance: -; j_gene: TRBJ2-3; v_gene: TRBV7-2; CDR3aa: CASSLVSSTDTQYF
abundance: -; j_gene: TRBJ2-7; v_gene: TRBV30; CDR3aa: CAWSTQPWNEQYF
abundance: -; j_gene: TRBJ2-5; v_gene: TRBV7-6; CDR3aa: CASSSQGPRGETQYF
abundance: once; j_gene: TRBJ1-1; v_gene: TRBV14; CDR3aa: CASSKLTGANTEAFF
abundance: -; j_gene: TRBJ2-6; v_gene: TRBV10-1; CDR3aa: CANKPPGQGVAGANVLTF
abundance: once; j_gene: TRBJ2-7; v_gene: TRBV11-1; CDR3aa: CASSLLGQATYEQYF
abundance: -; j_gene: TRBJ2-2; v_gene: TRBV19; CDR3aa: CASSIGLAGGNTGELFF
abundance: -; j_gene: TRBJ2-3; v_gene: TRBV7-9; CDR3aa: CASTGGADTQYF
abundance: once; j_gene: TRBJ1-6; v_gene: TRBV4-2; CDR3aa: CASSQGGRGYKSSYNSPLHF
abundance: -; j_gene: TRBJ1-4; v_gene: TRBV19; CDR3aa: CASSGEKLFF
abundance: -; j_gene: TRBJ2-1; v_gene: TRBV5-4; CDR3aa: CASSLGRGGRTDEQFF
abundance: -; j_gene: TRBJ1-1; v_gene: TRBV18; CDR3aa: CASSPSVTEAFF